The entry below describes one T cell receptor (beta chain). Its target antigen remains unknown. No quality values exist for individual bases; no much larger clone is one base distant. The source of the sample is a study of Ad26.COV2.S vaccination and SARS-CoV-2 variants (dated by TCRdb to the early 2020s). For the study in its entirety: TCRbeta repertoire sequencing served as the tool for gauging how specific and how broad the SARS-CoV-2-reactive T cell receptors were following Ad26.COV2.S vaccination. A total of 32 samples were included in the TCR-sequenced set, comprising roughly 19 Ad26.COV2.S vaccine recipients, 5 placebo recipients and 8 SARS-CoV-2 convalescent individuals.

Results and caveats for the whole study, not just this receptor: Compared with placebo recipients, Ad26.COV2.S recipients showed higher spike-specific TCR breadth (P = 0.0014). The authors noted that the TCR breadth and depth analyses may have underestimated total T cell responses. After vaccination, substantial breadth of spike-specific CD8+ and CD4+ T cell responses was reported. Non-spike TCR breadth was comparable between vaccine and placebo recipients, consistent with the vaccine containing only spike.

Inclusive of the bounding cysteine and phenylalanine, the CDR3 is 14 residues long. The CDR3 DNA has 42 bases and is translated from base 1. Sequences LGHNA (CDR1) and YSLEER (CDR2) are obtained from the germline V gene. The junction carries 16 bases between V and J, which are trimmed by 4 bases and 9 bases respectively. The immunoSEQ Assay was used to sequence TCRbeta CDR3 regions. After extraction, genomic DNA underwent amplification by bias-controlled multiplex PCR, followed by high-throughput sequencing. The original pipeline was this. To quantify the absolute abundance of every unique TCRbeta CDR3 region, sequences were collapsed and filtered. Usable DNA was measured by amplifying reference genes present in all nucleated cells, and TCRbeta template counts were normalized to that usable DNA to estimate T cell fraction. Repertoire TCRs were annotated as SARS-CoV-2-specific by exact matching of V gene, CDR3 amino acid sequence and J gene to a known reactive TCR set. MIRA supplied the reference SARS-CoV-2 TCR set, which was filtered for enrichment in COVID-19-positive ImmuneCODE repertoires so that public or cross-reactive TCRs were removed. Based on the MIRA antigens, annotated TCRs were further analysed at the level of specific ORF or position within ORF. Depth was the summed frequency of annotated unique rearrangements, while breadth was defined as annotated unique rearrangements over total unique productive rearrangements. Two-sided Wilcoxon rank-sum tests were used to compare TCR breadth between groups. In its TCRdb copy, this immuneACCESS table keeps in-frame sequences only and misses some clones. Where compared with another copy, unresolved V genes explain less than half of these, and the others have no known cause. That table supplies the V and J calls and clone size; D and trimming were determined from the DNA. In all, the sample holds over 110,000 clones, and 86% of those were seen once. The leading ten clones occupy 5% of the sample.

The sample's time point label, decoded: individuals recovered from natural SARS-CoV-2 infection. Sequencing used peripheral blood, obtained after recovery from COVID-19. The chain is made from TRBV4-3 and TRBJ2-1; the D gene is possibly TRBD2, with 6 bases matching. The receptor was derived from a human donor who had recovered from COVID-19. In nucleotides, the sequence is TGCGCCAGCAGCCCGGATCACCCCGGGAGTGAGCAGTTCTTC. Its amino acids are CASSPDHPGSEQFF.